The 26 T cell receptor beta chains in this list originate from one sample, sequenced in a study of PD-1 blockade in classical Hodgkin lymphoma. The data were produced by immunoSEQ multiplex PCR, yet TCRdb's version contains in-frame clones alone and is incomplete. The sample shows 15,000 to 20,000 clones, around 82% of them seen only once. Time point of the sample: cycle 4 day 1 (C4D1), after six to seven weeks of nivolumab. Every patient experienced relapse after autologous stem cell transplantation, and brentuximab vedotin exposure varied. The sequenced sample was peripheral blood mononuclear cells (PBMCs), obtained before the fourth cycle of nivolumab. These receptor sequences come from a human donor with classical Hodgkin lymphoma.

This clone counts as medium-sized (0.01 to 0.1%). This chain connects TRBV5-5 to TRBJ1-1; 10 positions agree with TRBD1. The CDR3 runs 15 residues. The germline V gene has CDR1 SGHKS and CDR2 YYEKEE (reference sequence). Germline trimming cut 0 bases from V and 7 bases from J; bases unmatched to any gene: 6. This CDR3 is CASSLAGDRGIEAFF. The CDR3 DNA is TGTGCCAGCAGCTTGGCCGGGGACAGGGGAATTGAAGCTTTCTTT.

This clone qualifies as medium-sized. The chain's CDR3 is CASGLIPPGQGDYEQYF. DNA for the CDR3: TGTGCTAGTGGTTTGATACCTCCGGGACAGGGGGACTACGAGCAGTACTTC. The chain combines TRBV12-5 with TRBJ2-7, with 11 bases aligning to TRBD1. The germline V gene encodes CDR1 LGHNT and CDR2 FRNRAP. This CDR3 has 17 residues. J lost 3 bases, V lost 2 bases, and 9 bases had no gene match.

For the CDR3, the DNA is TGCGCCAGCAGTCCGACAGGGTCCGCTGAAGCTTTCTTT. It encodes CASSPTGSAEAFF. The chain carries TRBV5-1 and TRBJ1-1; 7 bases are a match to TRBD1. Trimming at V came to 5 bases and at J to 6 bases, leaving 7 bases not matched to a gene. The germline V gene has CDR1 SGHRS and CDR2 YFSETQ. The CDR3 spans 13 residues. Full variable domain (outside the CDR3, taken from reference TRBV5-1 and TRBJ1-1): KAGVTQTPRYLIKTRGQQVTLSCSPISGHRSVSWYQQTPGQGLQFLFEYFSETQRNKGNFPGRFSGRQFSNSRSEMNVSTLELGDSALYLCASSPTGSAEAFFGQGTRLTVV.

The V gene is TRBV9, the J gene TRBJ1-6; D remains ambiguous. The V gene's germline CDR1 is SGDLS and CDR2 YYNGEE. V gave up 0 bases and J gave up 6 bases, with 10 bases separating them. The CDR3 extends over 15 amino acids. CDR3 DNA sequence: TGTGCCAGCAGCGTAGATGGCGTAATTAATTCACCCCTCCACTTT. Encoded protein: CASSVDGVINSPLHF.

This clone was counted only a few times. J is TRBJ2-7 and V is TRBV20-1; D not resolved. The V and J ends lost 3 bases and 6 bases respectively, with 9 bases between them. The CDR3 is 11 residues long. Germline V CDR1 and CDR2: DFQATT, SNEGSKA (reference sequence). The CDR3: CSASPLGEQYF. The CDR3 DNA follows: TGCAGTGCTAGCCCCCTGGGCGAGCAGTACTTC.

The CDR3 DNA reads TGTGCCACCAGCAGACAGGGCTTTGGAAACACCATATATTTT. It is translated as CATSRQGFGNTIYF. The chain recombines TRBV15 with TRBJ1-3; D might be TRBD1 (5 bases). Germline CDR1 reads LNHNV; CDR2 reads YYDKDF (reference sequence). The ends were cut back, 2 bases at V and 3 bases at J, with 8 bases in the middle. The CDR3 contains 14 residues. Filled out from reference TRBV15 and TRBJ1-3, the complete variable domain reads DAMVIQNPRYQVTQFGKPVTLSCSQTLNHNVMYWYQQKSSQAPKLLFHYYDKDFNNEADTPDNFQSRRPNTSFCFLDIRSPGLGDTAMYLCATSRQGFGNTIYFGEGSWLTVV.

The rearrangement uses TRBV27 and TRBJ2-1; the D is unclear. V shed 2 bases and J shed 6 bases, with 11 bases lying between them. The CDR3 loop spans 14 amino acids. CDR1 is MNHEY, CDR2 SMNVEV, per germline (reference sequence). In DNA form, the CDR3 reads TGTGCCAGCAGTTTACCCCCCGGACGCAATGAGCAGTTCTTC. The encoded protein is CASSLPPGRNEQFF.

Here the CDR3 DNA reads TGTGCCAGCAGCCTTCAGGCTACAACTAATGAAAAACTGTTTTTT. It specifies CASSLQATTNEKLFF. The V gene is TRBV7-8, the J gene TRBJ1-4; no clear D. CDR3 length: 15 residues. Trimming removed 5 bases at V and 0 bases at J, with 10 bases between. CDR1 and CDR2 from the germline V gene are SGHVS and FQNEAQ.

The chain employs TRBV6-4 and TRBJ1-1; 7 nucleotides align to TRBD1. Germline CDR1 is MRHNA and CDR2 is SNTAGT. V trimming: 4 bases; J trimming: 5 bases; junction bases outside the gene matches: 13. There are 16 residues in the CDR3. Here the CDR3 reads CASSVPLQTTGTEAFF. DNA for the CDR3: TGTGCCAGCAGTGTCCCCCTTCAGACGACAGGGACTGAAGCTTTCTTT.

The chain employs TRBV18 and TRBJ2-7; 12 bases are shared with TRBD1. With V trimmed by 2 bases and J by 7 bases, 12 bases remained unmatched. Germline loops: CDR1 KGHSH, CDR2 LQKENI. The length of the CDR3 is 17 residues. CDR3 in amino acids: CASSPRPAGQGAGEQYF. The DNA for the CDR3 is TGTGCCAGCTCACCAAGACCGGCGGGACAGGGGGCTGGGGAGCAGTACTTC.

V usage is TRBV14 and J usage is TRBJ2-1; 9 nucleotides agree with TRBD2. V dropped 0 bases and J dropped 3; count of bases not matched to a gene: 6. CDR3 length equals 17 residues. Germline V gene sequence: CDR1 SGHDN, CDR2 FVKESK. The CDR3 DNA sequence: TGTGCCAGCAGCCAAGACGGGGGCGGGAGGGACTACAATGAGCAGTTCTTC. This codes for CASSQDGGGRDYNEQFF.

This chain links TRBV27 with TRBJ2-3, with D tentatively TRBD2 (5 bases). There are 14 residues in the CDR3. V lost 7 bases and J lost 1, with 12 bases in between. Looked up from germline, CDR1 is MNHEY and CDR2 is SMNVEV (reference sequence). The CDR3 DNA reads TGTGCCAGCACCCGACGGGGTGGCACAGATACGCAGTATTTT. It specifies CASTRRGGTDTQYF.

The count of this clone is one. The chain uses TRBV19 and TRBJ1-6; 9 bases map to TRBD1. V lost 5 bases, J lost 6 bases, and 2 bases stayed unmatched. This CDR3 is 14 amino acids long. In germline, CDR1 is LNHDA, CDR2 SQIVND (reference sequence). In DNA form, the CDR3 reads TGTGCCAGTAGTTGGACAGGGGCTAATTCACCCCTCCACTTT. The encoded protein is CASSWTGANSPLHF. The full variable domain, with the rest looked up from reference TRBV19 and TRBJ1-6, is DGGITQSPKYLFRKEGQNVTLSCEQNLNHDAMYWYRQDPGQGLRLIYYSQIVNDFQKGDIAEGYSVSREKKESFPLTVTSAQKNPTAFYLCASSWTGANSPLHFGNGTRLTVT.

The chain uses TRBV2 and TRBJ2-1, with 7 bases matching TRBD1. The CDR3 contains 15 residues. The ends lost 8 bases at V and 4 bases at J; junction bases unmatched: 11. Germline CDR1 SNHLY, CDR2 FYNNEI. CDR3 region: CASGLTGVPYNEQFF. DNA for the CDR3: TGTGCCAGCGGACTCACAGGGGTCCCTTACAATGAGCAGTTCTTC. Full variable domain (missing parts from reference TRBV2 and TRBJ2-1): EPEVTQTPSHQVTQMGQEVILRCVPISNHLYFYWYRQILGQKVEFLVSFYNNEISEKSEIFDDQFSVERPDGSNFTLKIRSTKLEDSAMYFCASGLTGVPYNEQFFGPGTRLTVL.

The rearrangement uses TRBV5-1 and TRBJ2-4, with D perhaps matching TRBD2 (5 bases). The CDR3 extends over 16 amino acids. V was pared by 4 bases and J by 3 bases, with 17 bases between. The V gene's germline CDR1 is SGHRS and CDR2 YFSETQ. This chain's CDR3 is CASSGSWGLDKNIQYF. CDR3 DNA: TGCGCCAGCAGCGGGAGTTGGGGTCTTGACAAAAACATTCAGTACTTC. The variable domain in full, completed from reference TRBV5-1 and TRBJ2-4, reads KAGVTQTPRYLIKTRGQQVTLSCSPISGHRSVSWYQQTPGQGLQFLFEYFSETQRNKGNFPGRFSGRQFSNSRSEMNVSTLELGDSALYLCASSGSWGLDKNIQYFGAGTRLSVL.

The rearrangement uses TRBV5-8 and TRBJ2-3; D might be TRBD2 (6 bases). The germline V gene encodes CDR1 SGHTS and CDR2 YDEGEE. V lost 6 bases to trimming and J lost 1 base, with 15 bases between them. This CDR3 comprises 15 residues. The CDR3 DNA follows: TGTGCCAGCACCCATTCCCCGGGGGGCACAGATACGCAGTATTTT. Translation gives CASTHSPGGTDTQYF.

The CDR3 sequence is CAWSIAGFNTEAFF. For the CDR3, the DNA is TGTGCCTGGAGTATAGCAGGGTTTAACACTGAAGCTTTCTTT. The genes are TRBV30 and TRBJ1-1; TRBD1 is a possible D gene (5 bases). V lost 2 bases to trimming and J lost 2 bases, with 12 bases between them. The germline gives CDR1 GTSNPN, CDR2 SVGIG (reference sequence). This CDR3 is built from 14 residues.

V and J are TRBV6-5 and TRBJ1-4; 9 bases are shared with TRBD1. This CDR3 has 15 amino acids. Germline-derived CDR1 and CDR2 are MNHEY and SVGAGI. V dropped 6 bases and J dropped 7; count of bases not matched to a gene: 9. CDR3 region: CASRQQGARSEKLFF. The CDR3 nucleotides are TGTGCCAGCAGACAACAGGGGGCGCGAAGTGAAAAACTGTTTTTT.

The CDR3 DNA reads as TGTGCCAGCAGTGAAGTTCCACTAAGCACAGATACGCAGTATTTT. Translating it yields CASSEVPLSTDTQYF. The chain recombines TRBV2 with TRBJ2-3; D is ambiguous. Germline V gene lookup returns CDR1 SNHLY and CDR2 FYNNEI. The CDR3 contains 15 residues. The germline V and J ends were trimmed by 1 base and 0 bases, with 8 bases remaining between them.

This chain connects TRBV6-1 to TRBJ2-7, with D tentatively TRBD1 (6 bases). CDR3 length equals 14 residues. V was clipped by 6 bases and J by 7 bases, with 19 bases between them. CDR1 is MNHNS and CDR2 is SASEGT in the germline V gene. CDR3 residues: CASRKDTGRQEQYV. Written as DNA, the CDR3 is TGTGCCAGCAGGAAAGACACAGGGCGCCAGGAGCAGTACGTC.

This chain links TRBV6-4 with TRBJ1-3; D is perhaps TRBD1 (6 bases). V lost 1 base and J lost 4, with 17 bases in between. This CDR3 has 17 amino acids. Germline CDR1 and CDR2: MRHNA and SNTAGT. For the CDR3, the DNA is TGTGCCAGCAGTGACTTGGGAAGGGCAGGGGAAGGAAACACCATATATTTT. It is translated as CASSDLGRAGEGNTIYF.

The genes are TRBV19 and TRBJ1-4; 8 bases match TRBD1. Germline V gene lookup returns CDR1 LNHDA and CDR2 SQIVND (reference sequence). V lost 5 bases to trimming and J lost 12 bases; unmatched junction nucleotides: 8. The CDR3 consists of 13 residues. CDR3 coding DNA: TGTGCCAGTAGTTGGAGCAGGGGGCAGGAACTGTTTTTT. Encoded protein: CASSWSRGQELFF.

V is TRBV2 and J is TRBJ1-6; TRBD1 is a possible D gene (5 bases). Germline V gene sequence: CDR1 SNHLY, CDR2 FYNNEI. Trimming pared 8 bases from V and 0 bases from J, leaving 17 bases between. This CDR3 spans 17 amino acids. CDR3 DNA sequence: TGTGCCAGCCGGTCCAACCCAGGGAGCTCCTATAATTCACCCCTCCACTTT. Amino acids: CASRSNPGSSYNSPLHF.

The rearrangement uses TRBV5-6 and TRBJ1-2; D ambiguous. Germline V gene lookup returns CDR1 SGHDT and CDR2 YYEEEE. V lost 1 base to trimming and J lost 3 bases, with 4 bases between them. The length of the CDR3 is 12 residues. The CDR3 region has the DNA TGTGCCAGCAGCTTGCCCTACTATGGCTACACCTTC. Translation: CASSLPYYGYTF.

The chain couples TRBV11-2 to TRBJ2-2; D is unresolved. CDR1 and CDR2 from the germline V gene are SGHAT and FQNNGV. CDR3 length: 13 residues. V was shortened by 3 bases and J by 9 bases, with 11 bases between the two germline ends. The CDR3 region has the DNA TGTGCCAGCAGCTTTTGGACGTACCGGGAGCTGTTTTTT. Its protein product is CASSFWTYRELFF.

The chain uses TRBV7-6 and TRBJ2-7; 9 nucleotides agree with TRBD2. Germline V gene data show CDR1 as SGHVS and CDR2 as FNYEAQ. V lost 5 bases to trimming and J lost 2 bases; unmatched junction nucleotides: 4. The CDR3 loop spans 14 amino acids. The DNA for the CDR3 is TGTGCCAGCAGCCGTAGCGGGAGTGCCTACGAGCAGTACTTC. It codes for CASSRSGSAYEQYF. Drawing the rest from reference TRBV7-6 and TRBJ2-7, the complete variable domain is GAGVSQSPRYKVTKRGQDVALRCDPISGHVSLYWYRQALGQGPEFLTYFNYEAQQDKSGLPNDRFSAERPEGSISTLTIQRTEQRDSAMYRCASSRSGSAYEQYFGPGTRLTVT.